This T cell receptor beta chain appears in the sequencing data of a study of cytomegalovirus exposure and HLA in healthy donors. V was cut by 7 bases and J by 15 bases, with 25 bases left in between. This CDR3 has 14 residues. Germline CDR1 MDHEN, CDR2 SYDVKM. Points from the study as a whole: In a later analysis, TCR beta V- and J-gene trimming showed a link to a missense DCLRE1C variant. Compared with the roughly 670-donor mean, an Asian-associated ancestry cluster reportedly had fewer N-insertions, according to a later analysis. Highly shared sequence variants in one cluster were likely a sequencing artifact. Listed as cytomegalovirus-associated were roughly 180 TCR beta chains.

The PCR used 60 Vbeta and 13 Jbeta primers. Measured with immunoSEQ multiplex PCR; TCRdb has only the in-frame clones, and not every one. The profile shows approximately 280,000 clones, 70% to 90% of them singletons. In the case of this clone: Its specificity is unknown.

Specimen: PBMCs. V usage is TRBV28 and J usage is TRBJ2-1; D is perhaps TRBD1 (7 bases). The receptor comes from a man in his forties in good health and CMV-seropositive. The CDR3 loop is CASTPTRQGGSLFF. The CDR3 nucleotides read TGTGCCAGCACCCCGACCCGGCAGGGGGGAAGTCTGTTCTTC.